These T cell receptor beta chains were read from a single sample in a study of control samples from healthy donors and cancer patients. Only in-frame clones appear in the TCRdb table, and some are missing; sequencing was by immunoSEQ multiplex PCR. The sample carries 90,000 or so clones, approximately 90% recorded once. The sample taken for sequencing was blood. The receptors were gathered from a woman aged 70 to 79 in good health. The CDR3 runs from the conserved cysteine through the conserved F or W. The D gene is left open where the match is weak. Size tells how often a clone was seen (once, few, many) or the class of an expanded clone, and some rows leave it out.

cdr3_nt,cdr3_aa,cdr3_length,d_call,j_call,v_call,clone_size
TGCGCCAGCAGCCGTGGGGCCACAGGGGGCGGGGGCACTGAAGCTTTCTTT,CASSRGATGGGGTEAFF,17,TRBD1,TRBJ1-1,TRBV5-1,once
TGTGCCAGTAGTTCAGACTCGTACACTGAAGCTTTCTTT,CASSSDSYTEAFF,13,.,TRBJ1-1,TRBV19,.
TGTGCCAGCAGCTTAGAGTCGGGGAATCAGCCCCAGCATTTT,CASSLESGNQPQHF,14,.,TRBJ1-5,TRBV7-2,.
TGTGCCAGCAGTAAACCCGGGGGGGGCTATGGCTACACCTTC,CASSKPGGGYGYTF,14,.,TRBJ1-2,TRBV27,.
TGTGCCAGCAGCTTAACCGGGACGAGCGGGAAGAGTGAGCAGTTCTTC,CASSLTGTSGKSEQFF,16,TRBD2,TRBJ2-1,TRBV7-2,.
TGTGCCAGCAACACCTATCAGGGTGTCAATCAGCCCCAGCATTTT,CASNTYQGVNQPQHF,15,.,TRBJ1-5,TRBV28,.
TGCAGCGTTGATTGGAACAGGGTGGGAACTGAAGCTTTCTTT,CSVDWNRVGTEAFF,14,.,TRBJ1-1,TRBV29-1,.
TGTGCCAGCAGCTTGGCAGGGGGCGGTTTGAACACTGAAGCTTTCTTT,CASSLAGGGLNTEAFF,16,TRBD1,TRBJ1-1,TRBV5-4,.
TGTGCCAGCAGCTTACTAGCCAGGTGGGACAATGAGCAGTTCTTC,CASSLLARWDNEQFF,15,.,TRBJ2-1,TRBV5-6,few
TGTGCCAGCAGCTTAATGATTACGAGCTCCTACGAGCAGTACTTC,CASSLMITSSYEQYF,15,.,TRBJ2-7,TRBV11-2,.
TGTGCCAGCAGTGCGGGCCCGGATTCGGCGGAACTGTTTTTT,CASSAGPDSAELFF,14,.,TRBJ1-4,TRBV2,.